The 18 T cell receptor beta chains reported below all come from one sample, sequenced in a study of T cell repertoires in cytomegalovirus infection. Each CDR3 protein gets one entry after TCRdb re-called the reads with MiXCR. The sample has approximately 730,000 distinct CDR3 sequences; about 30% are singletons. What these receptors recognize is not known. Here the sequenced sample was cultured PBMCs, taken from culture after CMV antigen stimulation. These receptors were collected from a human donor in good health (CMV status not recorded). Some clones in this sample may be carry-over from other donors' samples.

The chain couples TRBV27 to TRBJ2-4, with D unresolved. The CDR3 sequence is 13 residues long. The germline V gene has CDR1 MNHEY and CDR2 SMNVEV (reference sequence). V was cut by 0 bases and J by 0 bases, with 0 bases left in between. The chain's CDR3 is CASSLSAKNIQYF. CDR3 DNA sequence: TGTGCCAGCAGTTTATCAGCCAAAAACATTCAGTACTTC.

The table lists this clonotype with a few counts. This chain connects TRBV5-4 to TRBJ2-7; TRBD1 might be the D (5 bases). Germline CDR1 is SGHNT and CDR2 is YYREEE (reference sequence). This CDR3 comprises 14 residues. The germline V and J ends were trimmed by 3 bases and 4 bases, with 14 bases remaining between them. As DNA, the CDR3 is TGTGCCAGCAGCTCAGGGCTCCAGGGTTACGAGCAGTACTTC. It translates to CASSSGLQGYEQYF.

This clonotype occurred a few times. Compared with germline, one end of the junction differs, possibly owing to a read error. The J gene is TRBJ2-7, the V gene TRBV5-4; 9 bases agree with TRBD1. Germline V gives CDR1 SGHNT, CDR2 YYREEE (reference sequence). CDR3 length: 12 amino acids. CDR3 protein: CASSRGRDRADF. CDR3 bases: TGTGCCAGCAGCCGTGGCCGGGACAGGGCCGATTTC.

The chain uses TRBV10-3 and TRBJ2-5; weak D call: TRBD2 (7 bases). The length of the CDR3 is 14 residues. V dropped 0 bases and J dropped 9 bases, with 14 bases sitting between them. Germline CDR1 and CDR2: ENHRY and SYGVKD. The CDR3 DNA follows: TGTGCCATCAGTGAGTCGCGCGGGGAGGGGGCCCAGTACTTC. It yields the protein CAISESRGEGAQYF.

In its sample, this clonotype was seen a few times. This chain uses TRBV20-1 with TRBJ2-7; either TRBD1 or TRBD2 may supply D (5 bases each). Per the germline V gene, CDR1 is DFQATT and CDR2 is SNEGSKA (reference sequence). V lost 6 bases and J lost 5, with 20 bases in between. The CDR3 sequence is 14 residues long. The CDR3 region is CSAQRGTAGDEQYF. The CDR3 nucleotides read TGCAGTGCCCAAAGGGGAACTGCGGGCGACGAGCAGTACTTC.

This chain uses TRBV7-8 with TRBJ2-1, with a tentative D call TRBD1 (5 bases). The CDR3 has 14 residues. Germline V gene lookup returns CDR1 SGHVS and CDR2 FQNEAQ. V lost 2 bases and J 6 bases, leaving 11 bases between the germline ends. The CDR3, as DNA: TGTGCCAGCAGCTTATATGCAGGGTCCAATGAGCAGTTCTTC. Its protein is CASSLYAGSNEQFF.

The V gene is TRBV7-2, the J gene TRBJ2-2, with 8 bases that match TRBD2. The CDR3 loop spans 16 amino acids. V lost 2 bases and J lost 6; bases outside the gene matches: 8. Germline loops: CDR1 SGHTA, CDR2 FQGNSA. The CDR3 DNA reads TGTGCCAGCAGCTTATCCGGGACTAGGTTCTCCGGGGAGCTGTTTTTT. Residues: CASSLSGTRFSGELFF.

J is TRBJ1-1 and V is TRBV20-1; D possibly corresponds to TRBD1 (6 bases). Germline V gene lookup returns CDR1 DFQATT and CDR2 SNEGSKA (reference sequence). This CDR3 has 12 amino acids. V lost 7 bases, J lost 10 bases, and 19 bases lay in between. The CDR3 reads CSGAPTGLGAFF. CDR3 in DNA: TGCAGTGGCGCACCCACAGGGTTGGGAGCTTTCTTT.

The sample holds a few counts of this clonotype. The CDR3 reads CASSLGGQYTQYF. The CDR3 nucleotides read TGTGCCAGCAGTTTAGGAGGACAGTATACGCAGTATTTT. V usage is TRBV12-3 or TRBV12-4 and J usage is TRBJ2-3; D is possibly TRBD1 (6 bases). This CDR3 comprises 13 residues. Deletions cut 1 base from V and 7 bases from J, with 9 bases between.

This clonotype has ten or more counts. V usage is TRBV7-6 and J usage is TRBJ1-1; D unclear. Trimming cost V 7 bases and J 6 bases, with 15 bases left between them. CDR1 is SGHVS and CDR2 is FNYEAQ in the germline V gene. The CDR3 runs to 13 residues. CDR3 bases: TGTGCCAGCACCCTTCCGGGAAGCGCTGAAGCTTTCTTT. This sequence encodes CASTLPGSAEAFF.

This clonotype turned up a few times. This sequence joins TRBV6-6 and TRBJ1-6; D unresolved. This CDR3 has 16 residues. CDR1 is MNHNY and CDR2 is SVGAGI in the germline V gene (reference sequence). The V gene lost 2 bases and the J gene lost 4 bases, with 12 bases spanning the gap. CDR3 in amino acids: CASSYRRQPYNSPLHF. The DNA for the CDR3 is TGTGCCAGCAGTTACCGTCGGCAGCCATATAATTCACCCCTCCACTTT.

This clonotype has a count of ten or more. The chain has TRBV7-2 and TRBJ1-5; D is ambiguous. Trimming pared 2 bases from V and 5 bases from J, leaving 10 bases between. The germline gives CDR1 SGHTA, CDR2 FQGNSA. CDR3 length: 14 amino acids. The CDR3 region is CASSLSRRDQPQHF. CDR3 coding DNA: TGTGCCAGCAGCTTATCGAGGAGGGATCAGCCCCAGCATTTT.

The V gene is TRBV12-3 or TRBV12-4, the J gene TRBJ2-1; D remains unclear. This CDR3 contains 14 residues. Between the trimmed V and J ends, which lost 3 bases and 6 bases, there was a span of 12 bases. CDR3 protein: CASSFLFGANEQFF. DNA for the CDR3: TGTGCCAGCAGTTTTCTATTCGGAGCCAATGAGCAGTTCTTC.

This clonotype was recorded a few times. The chain links TRBV20-1 to TRBJ2-5, with a possible D match to TRBD2 (6 bases). V was cut by 6 bases and J by 1 base, with 12 bases left in between. The CDR3 sequence is 13 residues long. Germline-derived CDR1 and CDR2 are DFQATT and SNEGSKA (reference sequence). The CDR3 bases are TGCAGTGCGGGGGGAATCGGCCAAGAGACCCAGTACTTC. Protein sequence: CSAGGIGQETQYF.

The CDR3 DNA reads TGTGCCAGCAGCTTAGATGACAGGGGGAGGTATGAGCAGTTCTTC. Protein product: CASSLDDRGRYEQFF. The chain has TRBV7-2 and TRBJ2-1; 9 bases fit TRBD1. This CDR3 region has 15 residues. The germline gives CDR1 SGHTA, CDR2 FQGNSA. The V gene end was trimmed by 1 base and the J gene end by 8 bases; junction bases not matched to a gene: 6. Combining the CDR3 with reference TRBV7-2 and TRBJ2-1 gives the whole variable domain GAGVSQSPSNKVTEKGKDVELRCDPISGHTALYWYRQSLGQGLEFLIYFQGNSAPDKSGLPSDRFSAERTGGSVSTLTIQRTQQEDSAVYLCASSLDDRGRYEQFFGPGTRLTVL.

This sequence joins TRBV7-2 and TRBJ2-7; D might be TRBD2 (6 bases). From germline, CDR1 is SGHTA and CDR2 FQGNSA. The CDR3 has 13 amino acids. Trimming removed 1 base from V and 7 bases from J, with 11 bases in between. This CDR3 is CASSLGRGREQYF. The CDR3 coding sequence is TGTGCCAGCAGCTTAGGGCGGGGTAGGGAGCAGTACTTC.

This clonotype was counted once. The genes are TRBV20-1 and TRBJ1-1; D gene unclear. V was shortened by 6 bases and J by 6 bases, with 20 bases between the two germline ends. CDR3 length: 14 amino acids. CDR1 is DFQATT, CDR2 SNEGSKA, per germline (reference sequence). CDR3 protein: CSAAGLLRGPEAFF. DNA for the CDR3: TGCAGTGCGGCCGGTCTCCTCCGTGGACCTGAAGCTTTCTTT.

The chain uses TRBV6-2 or TRBV6-3 and TRBJ2-1; D is perhaps TRBD2 (7 bases). The CDR3 covers 13 residues. Deletions cut 5 bases from V and 10 bases from J, with 15 bases between. CDR1 and CDR2 from the germline V gene are MNHEY and SVGEGT. CDR3: CASSGRGGGEQFF. Here the CDR3 DNA reads TGTGCCAGCAGTGGGCGAGGGGGGGGCGAGCAGTTCTTC.